This T cell receptor beta chain was obtained from a study of cytomegalovirus exposure and HLA in healthy donors. Overall study findings and caveats: Being indistinguishable, some V segments were excluded, TRBV6-2 and TRBV6-3 among them. Later work showed greater clonal expansion in HLA-associated TCR beta chains than in equally common others. HLA alleles were associated with 16,951 TCR beta sequences in a later analysis at 0.05 false discovery rate. There were about 160 TCR beta chains listed as cytomegalovirus-associated.

Notes on this clone: The antigen remains unidentified.

The CDR3 length is 15 residues. CDR1 is MNHEY and CDR2 is SVGAGI in the germline V gene. The V gene end was trimmed by 6 bases and the J gene end by 9 bases; junction bases not matched to a gene: 9. PCR involved 60 Vbeta and 13 Jbeta primers. Sequencing used immunoSEQ multiplex PCR; TCRdb keeps in-frame clones, though not all of them. This repertoire shows about 52,000 clones, about 57% found once; its top ten account for roughly 12%. Sequencing used PBMCs. The chain is built from TRBV6-5 and TRBJ2-1; 12 bases line up with TRBD2. The TCR comes from a human donor in good health. The CDR3 region has the DNA TGTGCCAGCAGCCGTCTAGCGGGGGGGCCGGGTGAGCAGTTCTTC. It translates to CASSRLAGGPGEQFF.